This record looks at one T cell receptor beta chain sequence and its context. The target antigen is unknown. This entry is derived from a study of Tregs in tolerant kidney transplant recipients. Thawed PBMCs were FACS-sorted into unstimulated CD4+CD25+CD127- regulatory T cells, CD4+CD25- non-regulatory cells, CD4 and CD8 cells. The study's findings and limits: Activated donor B cell expansion appeared to reveal the most relevant donor-specific TCRbeta repertoire. Findings come from small patient numbers and require larger validation.

The germline V gene has CDR1 LNHNV and CDR2 YYDKDF (reference sequence). This CDR3 has 16 amino acids. Trimming stripped 1 base from V and 5 bases from J, with 15 bases between. Using immunoSEQ multiplex PCR, the repertoire was profiled, and TCRdb retains in-frame clones only, with some absent. The repertoire has some 88,000 clones, around nine tenths of them found once; the top ten carry around 4.5%. This chain links TRBV15 with TRBJ2-1; D perhaps matches TRBD2 (6 bases). This sequence originates from a human donor in good health. The source material was CD8+ T cells from blood. As DNA, the CDR3 is TGTGCCACCAGCAGAGGTGGGAGGTCCTCTCACAATGAGCAGTTCTTC. This sequence encodes CATSRGGRSSHNEQFF.